This T cell receptor beta chain appears in the sequencing data of a study of blood T cells in healthy people across ages. The CDR3 is 17 residues long. Germline CDR1 and CDR2: MNHNS and SASEGT. Healthy Russian Caucasian donors spanned ages about 6 to 100 years. Through a sample-barcoded 5' primer and a J-beta primer mix, a second PCR was run for roughly 6 to 12 cycles. A tag from a template-switch adaptor with 12 random nucleotides marked each cDNA molecule. TCRdb used MiXCR to reprocess the 5' RACE reads, holding one entry per CDR3 protein. In the table there are around 780,000 distinct CDR3 sequences, approximately 53% of which are singletons.

This sequence was found in a man aged 40-49 years in good health. This chain links TRBV6-1 with TRBJ2-7; no firm D call. The DNA end is more similar to TRBJ2-4, so the J call may be wrong. Sequenced sample: blood. The CDR3 sequence is CASSEGWVIFPKNIQYF. CDR3 nucleotide sequence: TGTGCCAGCAGTGAAGGGTGGGTTATCTTCCCCAAAAACATTCAGTACTTC.